The clone carrying this T cell receptor beta chain showed up just a few times. Its antigen is still unknown. The data originate from a study of cytomegalovirus exposure and HLA in healthy donors. Study-level results: What TCR beta sequences reportedly achieved was accurate prediction of HLA-A and HLA-B alleles in most subjects.

CDR1 KGHSH and CDR2 LQKENI come from the germline V gene. The V end was cut by 3 bases, the J end by 4 bases, with 6 bases between. The CDR3 is 12 residues long. The PCR was carried out with 60 Vbeta primers and 13 Jbeta primers. TCRdb's copy holds only in-frame clones and misses some; the assay was immunoSEQ multiplex PCR. The data contain over 100,000 clones, roughly 80% of them singletons. This chain joins TRBV18 and TRBJ1-1, with D possibly being TRBD1 (6 bases). The material sequenced was PBMCs. This receptor was identified in a man aged 25 to 40 in good health and CMV-seropositive. CDR3 loop: CASSPGATEAFF. The CDR3 DNA is TGTGCCAGCTCACCGGGGGCCACTGAAGCTTTCTTT.